Following are 26 T cell receptor beta chains from one sample sequenced in a study of shared T cell receptors in the human thymus. The data were produced by immunoSEQ multiplex PCR, yet TCRdb's version contains in-frame clones alone and is incomplete. The sample records hundreds of thousands of clones, roughly 90% being singletons. The sample also formed part of further work on human thymus T cells.

The sample consisted of thymocytes. The receptors were sampled from a boy younger than two with a congenital heart defect.

The chain recombines TRBV28 with TRBJ2-5, with 8 bases identical to TRBD1. Germline V gene sequence: CDR1 MDHEN, CDR2 SYDVKM. CDR3 length: 17 amino acids. V shed 3 bases and J 5 bases; nucleotides not matched to a gene: 14. In DNA, the CDR3 is TGTGCCAGCAGTTTGGCCAGGGGGCGGAATGGGGGGGAGACCCAGTACTTC. Amino acid sequence: CASSLARGRNGGETQYF.

The rearrangement uses TRBV14 and TRBJ2-1; 12 nucleotides align to TRBD2. CDR3 length equals 16 residues. CDR1 and CDR2 from the germline V gene are SGHDN and FVKESK. The V gene end was trimmed by 3 bases and the J gene end by 6 bases; junction bases not matched to a gene: 6. In nucleotides, the CDR3 is TGTGCCAGCAGCCAGGAATTGGGACTAGCGGGCAATGAGCAGTTCTTC. The encoded protein is CASSQELGLAGNEQFF.

V usage is TRBV4-2 and J usage is TRBJ2-7; maybe TRBD1 (6 bases). The V and J ends lost 0 bases and 3 bases respectively, with 9 bases between them. The CDR3 sequence is 14 residues long. Germline loops: CDR1 LGHNA, CDR2 YNFKEQ. The CDR3 bases are TGTGCCAGCAGCCAAGATTCGGGACACTACGAGCAGTACTTC. As protein: CASSQDSGHYEQYF.

V gene TRBV5-1 combines with J gene TRBJ2-1; TRBD2 agrees at 11 bases. Unmatched junction bases numbered 4, after V lost 4 bases and J lost 4 bases. The CDR3 is 15 amino acids. CDR1 and CDR2 from the germline V gene are SGHRS and YFSETQ. DNA for the CDR3: TGCGCCAGCAGCCCGGGACTAGCGGCTTACAATGAGCAGTTCTTC. Its translation is CASSPGLAAYNEQFF.

The rearrangement joins TRBV7-6 to TRBJ2-2; unclear D gene. Germline V gene lookup returns CDR1 SGHVS and CDR2 FNYEAQ. Trimming shortened V by 5 bases and J by 2 bases, and 12 bases separated the two germline ends. The CDR3 loop spans 15 amino acids. The CDR3 loop is CASSPPSVNTGELFF. CDR3 in DNA: TGTGCCAGCAGCCCCCCATCGGTTAACACCGGGGAGCTGTTTTTT.

Worth noting for this clone: A junction boundary mismatches the germline segment, possibly from a read error. The chain recombines TRBV30 with TRBJ2-7, with 10 positions matching TRBD2. Germline V lookup: CDR1 GTSNPN, CDR2 SVGIG (reference sequence). CDR3 size: 16 residues. CDR3 region: CAWSTLAGGPSNEQYF. The CDR3 bases are TGTGCCTGGAGTACCTTAGCGGGAGGCCCCTCCAACGAGCAGTACTTC.

The V gene is TRBV11-3, the J gene TRBJ2-7; D may be TRBD2 (6 bases). The CDR3 has 14 amino acids. CDR1 is SGHNT and CDR2 is YENEEA in the germline V gene. Trimming left V 6 bases short and J 6 bases short, with 18 bases between. In DNA, the CDR3 is TGTGCCAGCAGTTCAGAAGTCGGGAGAGGCGAGCAGTACTTC. Translating gives CASSSEVGRGEQYF.

The chain is built from TRBV28 and TRBJ1-5, with TRBD1 matching over 9 bases. Germline assignment: CDR1 MDHEN and CDR2 SYDVKM. The CDR3 runs 17 residues. Losses at the gene ends were 8 bases for V and 3 bases for J; bases not matched to a gene: 14. The chain's CDR3 is CASSRSTDRGDNQPQHF. The CDR3 DNA reads TGTGCCAGCTCTCGCTCTACGGACAGGGGCGACAATCAGCCCCAGCATTTT.

In its sample, this clone was seen once. The chain carries TRBV4-1 and TRBJ2-3; 13 nucleotides align to TRBD2. Trimming took 6 bases from V and 1 from J; bases not matched to a gene: 4. This CDR3 is 16 amino acids long. Germline CDR1 reads MGHRA; CDR2 reads YSYEKL. This CDR3 is CASRLTSGRGTDTQYF. The CDR3 DNA reads as TGCGCCAGCAGACTTACTAGCGGGAGGGGCACAGATACGCAGTATTTT.

The chain uses TRBV28 and TRBJ2-7, with a weak D call TRBD1 (5 bases). V was pared by 10 bases and J by 3 bases, with 19 bases between. This CDR3 spans 14 amino acids. Germline V gene lookup returns CDR1 MDHEN and CDR2 SYDVKM. CDR3 residues: CATKTAPHLYEQYF. The CDR3 DNA sequence: TGTGCCACCAAGACAGCGCCCCACCTCTACGAGCAGTACTTC.

The rearrangement joins TRBV27 to TRBJ2-1; weak D call: TRBD1 (6 bases). CDR3 length equals 15 residues. Germline V gives CDR1 MNHEY, CDR2 SMNVEV (reference sequence). V lost 3 bases and J 0 bases, leaving 9 bases between the germline ends. DNA of the CDR3: TGTGCCAGCAGTTTTGACAGGAGCTCCTACAATGAGCAGTTCTTC. Protein sequence: CASSFDRSSYNEQFF.

This chain connects TRBV6-5 to TRBJ2-1; TRBD2 matches 7 bases. In germline, CDR1 is MNHEY, CDR2 SVGAGI. After removal of 8 bases from V and 0 bases from J, the junction contained 7 bases not matched to a gene. This CDR3 has 15 amino acids. The CDR3 loop is CASGERGSSYNEQFF. CDR3 coding DNA: TGTGCCAGCGGGGAGCGGGGTAGCTCCTACAATGAGCAGTTCTTC.

This clone was picked up one time. Different DNA sequences within this sample yield the same CDR3. As DNA, the CDR3 is TGTGCCAGCAGTGAGGCTAGTTACGAGCAGTACTTC. Its protein is CASSEASYEQYF. J is TRBJ2-7 and V is TRBV6-1; no clear D. CDR3 length: 12 amino acids. CDR1 is MNHNS and CDR2 is SASEGT in the germline V gene. V was cut by 3 bases and J by 4 bases, with 7 bases left in between.

V is TRBV19 and J is TRBJ1-5; weak D call: TRBD1 (5 bases). The CDR3 has 15 residues. Germline V gene sequence: CDR1 LNHDA, CDR2 SQIVND (reference sequence). V was trimmed by 3 bases and J by 2 bases, leaving 11 bases between them. CDR3 protein: CASSMQGVGNQPQHF. The DNA of the CDR3 is TGTGCCAGTAGTATGCAAGGGGTAGGCAATCAGCCCCAGCATTTT.

This rearrangement joins TRBV6-5 to TRBJ1-2, with 8 nucleotides matching TRBD1. The CDR3 runs 12 residues. In germline, CDR1 is MNHEY, CDR2 SVGAGI. Trimming removed 6 bases from V and 8 bases from J; junction bases left unmatched: 5. The CDR3 sequence is CASRRTGYGYTF. The CDR3 DNA sequence: TGTGCCAGCAGGCGGACAGGGTACGGCTACACCTTC.

The V and J genes are TRBV13 and TRBJ2-6; D unresolved. Germline loops: CDR1 PRHDT, CDR2 FYEKMQ (reference sequence). The V and J ends lost 6 bases and 1 base respectively, with 10 bases between them. The CDR3 is made up of 15 amino acids. The CDR3 loop is CASSKLKSGANVLTF. CDR3 DNA sequence: TGTGCCAGCAGTAAACTTAAGTCTGGGGCCAACGTCCTGACTTTC. The whole variable domain, filled in from reference TRBV13 and TRBJ2-6, reads AAGVIQSPRHLIKEKRETATLKCYPIPRHDTVYWYQQGPGQDPQFLISFYEKMQSDKGSIPDRFSAQQFSDYHSELNMSSLELGDSALYFCASSKLKSGANVLTFGAGSRLTVL.

The J gene is TRBJ2-7, the V gene TRBV5-6, with TRBD1 matching 12 bases. The V gene's germline CDR1 is SGHDT and CDR2 YYEEEE. This CDR3 has 16 residues. Trimming took 2 bases from V and 2 from J; bases not matched to a gene: 5. CDR3 in amino acids: CASSFSRDRGPYEQYF. The CDR3 DNA follows: TGTGCCAGCAGCTTCTCCCGGGACAGGGGGCCCTACGAGCAGTACTTC.

The chain links TRBV19 to TRBJ1-4; D unclear. Germline V lookup: CDR1 LNHDA, CDR2 SQIVND (reference sequence). Trimming shortened V by 9 bases and J by 10 bases, and 9 bases separated the two germline ends. The CDR3 is made up of 10 amino acids. CDR3 in amino acids: CASKQRKLFF. CDR3 bases: TGTGCCAGCAAACAGAGAAAACTGTTTTTT.

The chain employs TRBV15 and TRBJ2-1, with D hard to call. CDR1 is LNHNV, CDR2 YYDKDF, per germline (reference sequence). The CDR3 spans 15 residues. V was shortened by 3 bases and J by 0 bases, with 9 bases between the two germline ends. The chain's CDR3 is CATSSGRSSYNEQFF. CDR3 coding DNA: TGTGCCACCAGCAGTGGCCGGAGCTCCTACAATGAGCAGTTCTTC.

The chain employs TRBV5-4 and TRBJ2-7; D perhaps matches TRBD1 (11 bases). Germline assignment: CDR1 SGHNT and CDR2 YYREEE (reference sequence). The V and J ends lost 0 bases and 3 bases respectively, with 25 bases between them. The CDR3 extends over 19 amino acids. CDR3 residues: CASSLGTGGASSGSYEQYF. DNA of the CDR3: TGTGCCAGCAGCTTGGGGACAGGGGGCGCGTCTAGCGGGAGCTACGAGCAGTACTTC.

The rearrangement joins TRBV7-2 to TRBJ1-1; TRBD1 matches at 10 bases. The V gene end was trimmed by 1 base and the J gene end by 3 bases; junction bases not matched to a gene: 8. Germline V CDR1 and CDR2: SGHTA, FQGNSA. CDR3 length equals 17 residues. The CDR3 coding sequence is TGTGCCAGCAGCTTAGTCTCCCCCGACAGGGGGCACACTGAAGCTTTCTTT. It yields the protein CASSLVSPDRGHTEAFF.

V usage is TRBV2 and J usage is TRBJ2-7, with D possibly being TRBD1 (5 bases). Germline V gene sequence: CDR1 SNHLY, CDR2 FYNNEI. The V end lost 8 bases, the J end lost 0 bases, and 14 bases lay between the germline ends. There are 14 residues in the CDR3. The CDR3 nucleotides read TGTGCCAGCCGTGGGGCCGATAGCTCCTACGAGCAGTACTTC. Translating gives CASRGADSSYEQYF.

V and J are TRBV4-3 and TRBJ1-2, with 8 bases aligning to TRBD1. The V gene end was trimmed by 3 bases and the J gene end by 2 bases; junction bases not matched to a gene: 11. The CDR3 length is 17 residues. Germline V gene sequence: CDR1 LGHNA, CDR2 YSLEER. The CDR3, as DNA: TGCGCCAGCAGCCACAGGTGGCAGGGGGCGTCAAACTATGGCTACACCTTC. It is translated as CASSHRWQGASNYGYTF.

This clone was counted a few times. V gene TRBV4-3 combines with J gene TRBJ2-3; a possible D gene is TRBD1 (6 bases). CDR3 length: 16 amino acids. With 1 base removed from V and 2 bases from J, the gap between germline ends came to 13 bases. The germline V gene has CDR1 LGHNA and CDR2 YSLEER. The CDR3 DNA sequence: TGCGCCAGCAGCCAAGTCAGGGGAACTGTCACAGATACGCAGTATTTT. It codes for CASSQVRGTVTDTQYF.

This chain connects TRBV27 to TRBJ1-2; 8 nucleotides line up with TRBD1. The CDR3 extends over 14 amino acids. Germline CDR1 is MNHEY and CDR2 is SMNVEV (reference sequence). V dropped 9 bases and J dropped 4; count of bases not matched to a gene: 10. CDR3 region: CARSGAGGGYGYTF. Written as DNA, the CDR3 is TGTGCCAGATCTGGAGCAGGGGGCGGCTATGGCTACACCTTC.

J is TRBJ1-2 and V is TRBV11-2; 7 nucleotides agree with TRBD1. CDR1 SGHAT and CDR2 FQNNGV come from the germline V gene. After removal of 5 bases from V and 5 bases from J, the junction contained 11 bases not matched to a gene. The CDR3 contains 15 residues. CDR3 in amino acids: CASSDIGTGVYGYTF. The CDR3 DNA sequence: TGTGCCAGCAGCGATATCGGTACAGGGGTATATGGCTACACCTTC.